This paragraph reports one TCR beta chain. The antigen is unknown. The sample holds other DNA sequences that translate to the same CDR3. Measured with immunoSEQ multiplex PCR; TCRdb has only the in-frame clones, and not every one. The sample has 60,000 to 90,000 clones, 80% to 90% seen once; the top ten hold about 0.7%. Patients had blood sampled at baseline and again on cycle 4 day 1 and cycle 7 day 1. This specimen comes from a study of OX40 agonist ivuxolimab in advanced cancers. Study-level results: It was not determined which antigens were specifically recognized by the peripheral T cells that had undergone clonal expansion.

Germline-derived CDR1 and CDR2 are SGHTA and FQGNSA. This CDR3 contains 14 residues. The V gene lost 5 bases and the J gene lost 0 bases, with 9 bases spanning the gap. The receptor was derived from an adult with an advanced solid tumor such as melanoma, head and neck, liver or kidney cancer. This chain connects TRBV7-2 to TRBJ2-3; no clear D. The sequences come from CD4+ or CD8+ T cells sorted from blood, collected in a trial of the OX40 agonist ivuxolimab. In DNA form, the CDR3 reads TGTGCCAGCAGCCTGGGCACTAGCACAGATACGCAGTATTTT. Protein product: CASSLGTSTDTQYF.